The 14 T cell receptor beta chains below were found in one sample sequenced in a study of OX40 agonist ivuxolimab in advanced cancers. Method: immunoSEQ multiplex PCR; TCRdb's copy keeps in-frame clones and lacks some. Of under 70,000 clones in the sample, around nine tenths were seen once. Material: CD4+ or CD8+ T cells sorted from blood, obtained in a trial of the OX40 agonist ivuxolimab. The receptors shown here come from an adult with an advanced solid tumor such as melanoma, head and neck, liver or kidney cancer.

The CDR3 reads CASSLTGFGYGYTF. As DNA, the CDR3 is TGTGCCAGCAGTTTAACAGGGTTTGGCTATGGCTACACCTTC. The rearrangement joins TRBV27 to TRBJ1-2; D possibly corresponds to TRBD1 (6 bases). CDR3 size: 14 residues. Trimming took off 2 bases at V and 4 bases at J, with 11 bases between the two ends. Looked up from germline, CDR1 is MNHEY and CDR2 is SMNVEV (reference sequence).

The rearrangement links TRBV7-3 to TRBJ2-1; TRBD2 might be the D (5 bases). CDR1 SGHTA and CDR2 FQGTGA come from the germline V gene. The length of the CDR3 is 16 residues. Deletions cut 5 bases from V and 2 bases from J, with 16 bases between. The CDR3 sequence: CASSPSGGDTYNEQFF. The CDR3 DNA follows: TGTGCCAGCAGCCCGAGCGGAGGTGACACCTACAATGAGCAGTTCTTC.

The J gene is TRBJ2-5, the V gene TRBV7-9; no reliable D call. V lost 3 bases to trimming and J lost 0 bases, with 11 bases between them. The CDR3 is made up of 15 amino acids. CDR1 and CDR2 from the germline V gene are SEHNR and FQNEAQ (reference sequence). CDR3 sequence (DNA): TGTGCCAGCAGCTTGAGACTTGAGAACCAAGAGACCCAGTACTTC. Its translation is CASSLRLENQETQYF.

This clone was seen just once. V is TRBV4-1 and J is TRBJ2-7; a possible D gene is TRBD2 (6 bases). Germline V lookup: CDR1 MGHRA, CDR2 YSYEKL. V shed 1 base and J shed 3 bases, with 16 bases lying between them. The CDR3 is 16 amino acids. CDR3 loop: CASSQGRDSGLYEQYF. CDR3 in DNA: TGCGCCAGCAGCCAAGGGCGGGACTCTGGGCTCTACGAGCAGTACTTC.

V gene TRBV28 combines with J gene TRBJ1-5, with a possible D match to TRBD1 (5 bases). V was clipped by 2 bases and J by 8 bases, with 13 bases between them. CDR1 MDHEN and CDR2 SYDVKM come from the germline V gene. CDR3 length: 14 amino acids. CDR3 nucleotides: TGTGCCAGCAGTTTACCTGATCCCAGGGAGCCCCAGCATTTT. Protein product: CASSLPDPREPQHF. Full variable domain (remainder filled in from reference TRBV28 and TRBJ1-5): DVKVTQSSRYLVKRTGEKVFLECVQDMDHENMFWYRQDPGLGLRLIYFSYDVKMKEKGDIPEGYSVSREKKERFSLILESASTNQTSMYLCASSLPDPREPQHFGDGTRLSIL.

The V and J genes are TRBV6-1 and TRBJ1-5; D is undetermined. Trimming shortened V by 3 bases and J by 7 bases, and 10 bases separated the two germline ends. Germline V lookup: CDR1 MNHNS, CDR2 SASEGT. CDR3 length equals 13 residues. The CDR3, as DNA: TGTGCCAGCAGTGAGACCAACATACAGCCCCAGCATTTT. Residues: CASSETNIQPQHF.

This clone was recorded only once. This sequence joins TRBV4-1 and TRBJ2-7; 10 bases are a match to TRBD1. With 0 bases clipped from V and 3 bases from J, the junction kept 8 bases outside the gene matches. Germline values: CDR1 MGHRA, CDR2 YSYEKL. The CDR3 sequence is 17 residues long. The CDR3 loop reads CASSQDWGGQGLYEQYF. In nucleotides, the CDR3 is TGCGCCAGCAGCCAAGATTGGGGGGGACAGGGGCTCTACGAGCAGTACTTC.

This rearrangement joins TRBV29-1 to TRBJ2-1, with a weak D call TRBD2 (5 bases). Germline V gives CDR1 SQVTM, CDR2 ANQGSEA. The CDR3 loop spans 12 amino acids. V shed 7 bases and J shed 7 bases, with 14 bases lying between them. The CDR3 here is CSGLPSGNEQFF. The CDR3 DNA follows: TGCAGCGGGCTCCCCAGCGGAAATGAGCAGTTCTTC.

As DNA, the CDR3 is TGTGCCAGCAGTAGACTAGCAACGGAGCAGTACTTC. Amino acids: CASSRLATEQYF. The rearrangement links TRBV6-1 to TRBJ2-7; 7 bases are a match to TRBD2. Losses at the gene ends were 5 bases for V and 7 bases for J; bases not matched to a gene: 5. The germline V gene encodes CDR1 MNHNS and CDR2 SASEGT. This CDR3 comprises 12 residues.

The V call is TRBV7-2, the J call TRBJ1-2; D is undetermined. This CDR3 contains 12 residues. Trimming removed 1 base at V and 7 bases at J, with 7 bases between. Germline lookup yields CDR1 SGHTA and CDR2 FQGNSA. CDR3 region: CASSLVEGGYTF. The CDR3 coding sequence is TGTGCCAGCAGCTTAGTGGAGGGTGGCTACACCTTC.

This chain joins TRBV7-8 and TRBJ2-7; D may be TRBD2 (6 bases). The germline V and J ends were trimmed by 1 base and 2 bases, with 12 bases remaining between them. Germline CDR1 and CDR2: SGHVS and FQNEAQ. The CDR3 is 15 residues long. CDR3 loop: CASSLGNGRAYEQYF. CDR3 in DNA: TGTGCCAGCAGCTTAGGGAACGGGAGAGCCTACGAGCAGTACTTC. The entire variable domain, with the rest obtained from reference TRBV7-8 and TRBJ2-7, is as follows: GAGVSQSPRYKVAKRGQDVALRCDPISGHVSLFWYQQALGQGPEFLTYFQNEAQLDKSGLPSDRFFAERPEGSVSTLKIQRTQQEDSAVYLCASSLGNGRAYEQYFGPGTRLTVT.

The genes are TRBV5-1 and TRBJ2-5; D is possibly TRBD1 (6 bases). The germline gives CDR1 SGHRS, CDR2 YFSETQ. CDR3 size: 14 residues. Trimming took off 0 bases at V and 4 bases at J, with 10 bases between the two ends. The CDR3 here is CASSLGQEGETQYF. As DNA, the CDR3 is TGCGCCAGCAGCTTGGGACAGGAAGGAGAGACCCAGTACTTC.

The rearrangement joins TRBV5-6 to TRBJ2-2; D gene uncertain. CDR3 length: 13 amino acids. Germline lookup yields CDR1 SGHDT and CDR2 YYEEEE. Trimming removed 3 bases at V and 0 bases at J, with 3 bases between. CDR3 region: CASSSANTGELFF. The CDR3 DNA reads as TGTGCCAGCAGCTCGGCGAACACCGGGGAGCTGTTTTTT.

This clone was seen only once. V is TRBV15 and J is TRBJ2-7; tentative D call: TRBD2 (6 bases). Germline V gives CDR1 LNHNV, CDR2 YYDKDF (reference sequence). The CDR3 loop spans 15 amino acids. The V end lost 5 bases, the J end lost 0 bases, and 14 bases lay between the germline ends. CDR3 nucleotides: TGTGCCACCAGCGCTGGACGGGAGAGCTCCTACGAGCAGTACTTC. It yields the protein CATSAGRESSYEQYF.